This passage covers 9 T cell receptor beta chains from one sample sequenced in a study of T-cell reconstitution after alpha-beta-depleted transplantation in children. Unique molecular identifiers were used in preparing the TCRbeta library. TCRdb reprocessed the PCR reads with MiXCR, giving one entry per CDR3 protein. This table holds roughly 500,000 distinct CDR3 sequences, 30% to 35% found once. This specimen consisted of PBMCs from the stem cell graft donor, obtained from the stem cell graft. These receptors all stem from a human donor who donated a stem cell graft to a child with aplastic anemia.

The rearrangement joins TRBV4-2 to TRBJ2-7, with D possibly being TRBD2 (6 bases). Germline CDR1 and CDR2: LGHNA and YNFKEQ. V gave up 4 bases and J gave up 3 bases, with 16 bases separating them. The CDR3 length is 15 residues. This chain's CDR3 is CASSLMREALYEQYF. The CDR3 coding sequence is TGTGCCAGCAGCCTTATGAGGGAGGCCCTCTACGAGCAGTACTTC.

This clonotype turned up a few times. The rearrangement uses TRBV20-1 and TRBJ2-4, with TRBD1 matching 9 bases. The CDR3 totals 14 residues. Germline CDR1 and CDR2: DFQATT and SNEGSKA (reference sequence). The junction had 6 bases not matched to a gene; V was cut back by 7 bases and J by 2 bases. The CDR3 bases are TGCAGTGTTTCACAGGGGGCGACCAAAAACATTCAGTACTTC. Translating it yields CSVSQGATKNIQYF.

This chain uses TRBV5-1 with TRBJ2-5; D is unresolved. The CDR3 contains 14 residues. The V gene lost 4 bases and the J gene lost 1 base, with 11 bases spanning the gap. Per germline, CDR1 SGHRS and CDR2 YFSETQ. The CDR3 nucleotides read TGCGCCAGCAGCCAAGACGGATCCCAAGAGACCCAGTACTTC. It codes for CASSQDGSQETQYF.

In its sample, this clonotype was seen a few times. DNA of the CDR3: TGTGCCAGCAGCGTCCCAGGGGGTCATGGCTACACCTTC. This sequence encodes CASSVPGGHGYTF. The chain is built from TRBV9 and TRBJ1-2; 7 bases match TRBD1. The CDR3 has 13 amino acids. Germline V gene data show CDR1 as SGDLS and CDR2 as YYNGEE. The V gene end was trimmed by 2 bases and the J gene end by 6 bases; junction bases not matched to a gene: 4.

The rearrangement links TRBV5-8 to TRBJ2-3; D is uncertain. Between the trimmed V and J ends, which lost 0 bases and 1 base, there was a span of 6 bases. The CDR3 consists of 14 residues. Per the germline V gene, CDR1 is SGHTS and CDR2 is YDEGEE. In DNA form, the CDR3 reads TGTGCCAGCAGCTTGGGAGTGGGCACAGATACGCAGTATTTT. Translating it yields CASSLGVGTDTQYF.

The genes are TRBV30 and TRBJ1-1; tentative D call: TRBD1 (5 bases). The CDR3 runs to 15 residues. Germline CDR1 is GTSNPN and CDR2 is SVGIG (reference sequence). V was clipped by 1 base and J by 3 bases, with 15 bases between them. CDR3 region: CAWSAPGRGYTEAFF. CDR3 coding DNA: TGTGCCTGGAGTGCACCGGGACGGGGGTACACTGAAGCTTTCTTT. Drawing the rest from reference TRBV30 and TRBJ1-1, the complete variable domain is SQTIHQWPATLVQPVGSPLSLECTVEGTSNPNLYWYRQAAGRGLQLLFYSVGIGQISSEVPQNLSASRPQDRQFILSSKKLLLSDSGFYLCAWSAPGRGYTEAFFGQGTRLTVV.

The chain carries TRBV7-9 and TRBJ2-3; TRBD1 is a possible D gene (6 bases). CDR3 length: 15 residues. The germline V gene encodes CDR1 SEHNR and CDR2 FQNEAQ (reference sequence). V gave up 7 bases and J gave up 1 base, with 15 bases separating them. The CDR3 spells CASKSAGVGTDTQYF. CDR3 in DNA: TGTGCCAGCAAATCGGCAGGGGTTGGCACAGATACGCAGTATTTT.

The genes are TRBV11-2 and TRBJ1-5; D uncertain. Trimming took 0 bases from V and 1 from J, leaving 13 bases between them. CDR3 length equals 17 residues. Per germline, CDR1 SGHAT and CDR2 FQNNGV. The CDR3 DNA sequence: TGTGCCAGCAGCTTAGAGGGATCGGGGTGGAGCAATCAGCCCCAGCATTTT. It encodes CASSLEGSGWSNQPQHF.

The rearrangement uses TRBV11-3 and TRBJ1-4; a weak D match, TRBD1 (5 bases). The CDR3 length is 15 residues. The V end was cut by 5 bases, the J end by 2 bases, with 12 bases between. The germline V gene encodes CDR1 SGHNT and CDR2 YENEEA. The CDR3 sequence is CASSPGGGTNEKLFF. The CDR3 bases are TGTGCCAGCAGCCCCGGCGGGGGGACTAATGAAAAACTGTTTTTT.